The rows below give T cell receptor beta chains drawn from one sample of a study of blood T cell repertoires in COVID-19. The data were produced by immunoSEQ multiplex PCR, yet TCRdb's version contains in-frame clones alone and is incomplete. The data contain around 300,000 clones, roughly 90% of them singletons. Sequenced input: peripheral blood. These TCRs come from a woman aged 45-59 years with active or convalescent COVID-19. Both conserved end residues are part of each CDR3. The order of the fields is J gene, clone size, V gene, D gene, CDR3 protein, CDR3 DNA. D genes are given only for firm matches. Rows give clone size only sometimes, using once, few, many, or a class for an expanded clone.

>TRBJ2-7|.|TRBV7-2|TRBD2
CASSLEEGLAHFPIYEQYF
TGTGCCAGCAGCTTAGAAGAAGGACTAGCGCATTTTCCGATCTACGAGCAGTACTTC
>TRBJ2-7|.|TRBV6-1|TRBD1
CASSEGRDRRFF
TGTGCCAGCAGTGAAGGCCGGGACAGACGATTCTTC
>TRBJ1-1|.|TRBV6-5|TRBD1
CASSLMDRRTEAFF
TGTGCCAGCAGTCTGATGGACAGGAGAACTGAAGCTTTCTTT
>TRBJ2-2|.|TRBV7-6|TRBD1
CASSRQGAGELFF
TGTGCCAGCAGCCGACAGGGGGCCGGGGAGCTGTTTTTT
>TRBJ1-5|.|TRBV7-9|.
CASSLSYSNQPQHF
TGTGCCAGCAGCTTATCTTATAGCAATCAGCCCCAGCATTTT
>TRBJ1-6|.|TRBV7-9|.
CASAQGRAASSPLHF
TGTGCCAGTGCCCAGGGTAGGGCAGCAAGTTCACCCCTCCACTTT
>TRBJ2-7|once|TRBV25-1|TRBD2
CASRAGGATYEQYF
TGTGCCAGCAGGGCGGGGGGGGCCACCTACGAGCAGTACTTC
>TRBJ2-2|.|TRBV29-1|.
CSVEGRGTGELFF
TGCAGCGTTGAAGGTCGAGGTACCGGGGAGCTGTTTTTT
>TRBJ2-7|.|TRBV28|.
CASSLPAGEQYF
TGTGCCAGCAGTCTGCCTGCGGGGGAGCAGTACTTC
>TRBJ2-7|.|TRBV2|TRBD2
CASSEGEGEQYF
TGTGCCAGCAGTGAAGGGGAGGGGGAGCAGTACTTC
>TRBJ1-2|.|TRBV27|.
CASSLYGGGTYYGYTF
TGTGCCAGCAGTTTATATGGGGGGGGCACCTACTATGGCTACACCTTC
>TRBJ2-5|.|TRBV4-3|TRBD1
CASSRGTGLSQETQYF
TGCGCCAGCAGCCGAGGGACAGGGCTCTCCCAAGAGACCCAGTACTTC
>TRBJ2-7|many|TRBV18|TRBD1
CASSPQRGQGYEQYF
TGTGCCAGCTCACCACAGAGGGGACAGGGCTACGAGCAGTACTTC
>TRBJ2-3|.|TRBV19|TRBD1
CASSMTGGADWDTQYF
TGTGCCAGTAGTATGACAGGGGGAGCCGATTGGGATACGCAGTATTTT
>TRBJ2-1|.|TRBV4-3|TRBD2
CASSQGWREGLHEQFF
TGCGCCAGCAGCCAAGGATGGCGGGAGGGCCTCCATGAGCAGTTCTTC
>TRBJ2-1|.|TRBV7-2|TRBD2
CASSLIPRGGSNEQFF
TGTGCCAGCAGCTTAATCCCGCGGGGGGGAAGCAATGAGCAGTTCTTC
>TRBJ1-3|.|TRBV7-2|.
CASSLVAQSTGNTIYF
TGTGCCAGCAGCTTAGTGGCCCAGTCCACTGGAAACACCATATATTTT
>TRBJ1-2|.|TRBV14|.
CASSPRGRIYGYTF
TGTGCCAGCAGCCCCCGCGGGCGTATCTATGGCTACACCTTC
>TRBJ1-4|.|TRBV28|.
CASSLAGADNEKLFF
TGTGCCAGCAGTTTGGCGGGGGCCGATAATGAAAAACTGTTTTTT
>TRBJ2-1|.|TRBV19|TRBD2
CASSVLAVYNEQFF
TGTGCCAGTAGTGTGCTAGCGGTTTACAATGAGCAGTTCTTC
>TRBJ1-1|once|TRBV29-1|.
CSVEPGYRDTEAFF
TGCAGCGTTGAACCGGGATATAGGGACACTGAAGCTTTCTTT
>TRBJ2-6|.|TRBV29-1|.
CSARQSGANVLTF
TGCAGCGCAAGACAGTCTGGGGCCAACGTCCTGACTTTC
>TRBJ2-4|.|TRBV4-1|TRBD1
CASSQATADRGKNIQYF
TGCGCCAGCAGCCAGGCAACCGCGGACAGGGGTAAAAACATTCAGTACTTC
>TRBJ1-1|.|TRBV2|TRBD1
CASRSGQGNTEAFF
TGTGCCAGCAGGTCTGGACAGGGGAACACTGAAGCTTTCTTT
>TRBJ2-1|.|TRBV6-2/TRBV6-3|TRBD1
CASSYRLGQAERNYNEQFF
TGTGCCAGCAGTTACAGGCTTGGACAGGCCGAACGTAATTACAATGAGCAGTTCTTC
>TRBJ2-1|.|TRBV9|.
CASSPTPPLQFF
TGTGCCAGCAGCCCGACCCCTCCACTACAGTTCTTC
>TRBJ2-7|.|TRBV5-1|TRBD1
CASSPGTVYEQYF
TGCGCCAGCAGTCCCGGGACAGTCTACGAGCAGTACTTC
>TRBJ1-2|.|TRBV5-4|TRBD1
CASSTAGQGIGGYTF
TGTGCCAGCAGCACGGCGGGACAGGGAATAGGTGGCTACACCTTC
>TRBJ2-3|.|TRBV5-1|TRBD2
CASSLPAGATDTQYF
TGCGCCAGCAGCTTGCCAGCGGGAGCTACGGATACGCAGTATTTT
>TRBJ2-1|.|TRBV21-1|.
CASSKAQEAGKNNEQFF
TGTGCCAGCAGCAAAGCGCAGGAGGCAGGAAAGAACAATGAGCAGTTCTTC
>TRBJ2-3|.|TRBV4-3|TRBD2
CASSHVLAGSTDTQYF
TGCGCCAGCAGCCACGTACTAGCGGGAAGCACAGATACGCAGTATTTT
>TRBJ1-2|few|TRBV27|TRBD1
CASSYGTGRGYGYTF
TGTGCCAGCAGTTACGGGACAGGGAGAGGCTATGGCTACACCTTC
>TRBJ2-7|.|TRBV9|TRBD1
CASSSRTGQGAPYELYF
TGTGCCAGCAGCTCCCGGACAGGGCAAGGGGCACCCTACGAGCTGTACTTC
>TRBJ1-6|.|TRBV6-2/TRBV6-3|.
CASSSDSPRDSPLHF
TGTGCCAGCAGCTCCGACAGCCCCCGGGATTCACCCCTCCACTTT
>TRBJ2-2|.|TRBV19|.
CASSIAGGYGELFF
TGTGCCAGTAGTATCGCAGGGGGGTACGGGGAGCTGTTTTTT
>TRBJ1-6|.|TRBV7-2|TRBD1
CASSSFALGQGKGSPLHF
TGTGCCAGCAGCTCATTCGCCCTCGGACAGGGGAAGGGTTCACCCCTCCACTTT
>TRBJ1-1|.|TRBV12-3/TRBV12-4|.
CATAVGSNTEAFF
TGTGCCACGGCGGTCGGATCGAACACTGAAGCTTTCTTT
>TRBJ2-7|.|TRBV5-4|.
CASSFTQGYEQYF
TGTGCCAGCAGCTTTACACAGGGCTACGAGCAGTACTTC
>TRBJ1-2|.|TRBV7-2|.
CASSFDTGYTF
TGTGCCAGCAGCTTTGACACCGGCTACACCTTC
>TRBJ1-3|once|TRBV6-1|.
CASSDRALISGNTIYF
TGTGCCAGCAGTGACAGGGCTTTGATCTCTGGAAACACCATATATTTT
>TRBJ1-2|.|TRBV6-6|.
CASSGGSGYTF
TGTGCCAGCAGTGGGGGGAGTGGCTACACCTTC
>TRBJ2-7|.|TRBV2|TRBD1
CASSDQGTGLYEQYF
TGTGCCAGCAGTGACCAAGGGACAGGGCTGTACGAGCAGTACTTC
>TRBJ2-2|.|TRBV7-2|TRBD2
CASSISGGLNTGELFF
TGTGCCAGCAGCATAAGCGGGGGGCTTAACACCGGGGAGCTGTTTTTT
>TRBJ2-1|.|TRBV5-1|TRBD1
CASSDVGDRVNEQFF
TGCGCCAGCAGCGACGTTGGAGACAGGGTAAATGAGCAGTTCTTC
>TRBJ2-1|.|TRBV2|.
CASPPRTDNNNEQFF
TGTGCCAGTCCGCCCCGGACAGATAATAACAATGAGCAGTTCTTC
>TRBJ2-1|.|TRBV30|.
CAWSRGNEQFF
TGTGCCTGGAGTCGGGGCAATGAGCAGTTCTTC
>TRBJ2-4|.|TRBV28|.
CASSSFKNIQYF
TGTGCCAGCAGCAGTTTCAAAAACATTCAGTACTTC